A single sample is the source of the 8 T cell receptor beta chains below, sequenced in a study of cytomegalovirus exposure and HLA in healthy donors. The PCR used 60 Vbeta and 13 Jbeta primers. The protocol was immunoSEQ multiplex PCR, while the TCRdb copy is restricted to in-frame clones and leaves out a portion. The sample includes over 100,000 clones. Sequenced input: PBMCs. The receptors originated from a man aged 25-45 years in good health and CMV-seronegative.

V is TRBV10-3 and J is TRBJ2-5; D gene unclear. The J call may be mistaken, given a closer DNA end match to TRBJ2-7. This CDR3 region has 15 residues. Germline V gene sequence: CDR1 ENHRY, CDR2 SYGVKD. The CDR3 here is CAISESASLLDEQYF. The CDR3 coding sequence is TGTGCCATCAGTGAGTCGGCGTCCCTCCTAGACGAGCAGTACTTC.

The J gene is TRBJ1-5, the V gene TRBV19; TRBD1 matches at 8 bases. The CDR3 is made up of 15 amino acids. Germline trimming cut 4 bases from V and 5 bases from J; bases unmatched to any gene: 7. CDR1 and CDR2 (germline): LNHDA, SQIVND (reference sequence). CDR3 nucleotide sequence: TGTGCCAGTAGTACCCGGGCAGGGGGCTATCAGCCCCAGCATTTT. Its translation is CASSTRAGGYQPQHF.

V and J are TRBV15 and TRBJ2-3; TRBD1 matches 7 bases. V shed 0 bases, J shed 6 bases, and the junction held 0 bases outside the gene matches. The germline V gene encodes CDR1 LNHNV and CDR2 YYDKDF (reference sequence). The CDR3 covers 13 residues. The CDR3 nucleotides read TGTGCCACCAGCAGAGACAGGGGGGATACGCAGTATTTT. Translated, it gives CATSRDRGDTQYF.

V gene TRBV5-1 combines with J gene TRBJ2-2; 9 nucleotides agree with TRBD1. The germline V gene has CDR1 SGHRS and CDR2 YFSETQ. This CDR3 region has 15 residues. V was clipped by 0 bases and J by 5 bases; unmatched bases: 2. DNA for the CDR3: TGCGCCAGCAGCTTGGCCGGGACAGGGACCGGGGAGCTGTTTTTT. Translated: CASSLAGTGTGELFF.

The V gene is TRBV19, the J gene TRBJ1-4; tentatively, D is TRBD1 (6 bases). Looked up from germline, CDR1 is LNHDA and CDR2 is SQIVND (reference sequence). The length of the CDR3 is 17 residues. The V and J ends lost 7 bases and 7 bases respectively, with 25 bases between them. Written as DNA, the CDR3 is TGTGCCAGTACCGATTCATCTACAGGGTTGATGGGTGAAAAACTGTTTTTT. Translating gives CASTDSSTGLMGEKLFF.

The chain joins TRBV6-5 to TRBJ1-1; D is possibly TRBD1 (6 bases). V was shortened by 3 bases and J by 0 bases, with 11 bases between the two germline ends. The CDR3 totals 15 residues. Germline assignment: CDR1 MNHEY and CDR2 SVGAGI. CDR3 sequence (DNA): TGTGCCAGCAGTTATGGGAAGGGGGTGAACACTGAAGCTTTCTTT. It yields the protein CASSYGKGVNTEAFF.

The V call is TRBV10-3, the J call TRBJ1-1; tentative D call: TRBD1 (5 bases). This CDR3 contains 12 residues. V lost 3 bases and J lost 3, with 5 bases in between. CDR1 ENHRY and CDR2 SYGVKD come from the germline V gene. This chain's CDR3 is CAISEGDTEAFF. The CDR3 coding sequence is TGTGCCATCAGTGAAGGGGACACTGAAGCTTTCTTT.

The chain uses TRBV2 and TRBJ2-7, with D maybe TRBD1 (6 bases). V lost 6 bases to trimming and J lost 5 bases, with 11 bases between them. CDR3 size: 12 residues. Germline-derived CDR1 and CDR2 are SNHLY and FYNNEI. CDR3 in DNA: TGTGCCAGCAGGAAACAGGGAGACGAGCAGTACTTC. Encoded protein: CASRKQGDEQYF.